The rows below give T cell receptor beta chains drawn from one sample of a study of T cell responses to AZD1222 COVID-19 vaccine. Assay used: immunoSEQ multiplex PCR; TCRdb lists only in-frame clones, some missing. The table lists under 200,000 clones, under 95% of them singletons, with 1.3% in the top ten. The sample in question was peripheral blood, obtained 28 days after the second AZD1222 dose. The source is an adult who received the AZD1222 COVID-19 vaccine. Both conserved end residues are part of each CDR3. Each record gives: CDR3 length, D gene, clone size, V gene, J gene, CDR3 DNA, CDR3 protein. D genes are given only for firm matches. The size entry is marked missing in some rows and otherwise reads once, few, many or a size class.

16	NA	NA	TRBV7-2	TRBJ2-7	TGTGCCAGCAGATTAGGCCCCGGGGGTTCATCTTACGAGCAGTACTTC	CASRLGPGGSSYEQYF
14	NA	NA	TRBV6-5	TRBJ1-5	TGTGCCAGCAGTTACAAGTGGAGGAGGCAGCCCCAGCATTTT	CASSYKWRRQPQHF
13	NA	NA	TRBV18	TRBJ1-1	TGTGCCAGCTCACAGCTTGAGACAACTGAAGCTTTCTTT	CASSQLETTEAFF
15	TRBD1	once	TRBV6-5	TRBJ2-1	TGTGCCAGCAGTCCCCGGGACAGGGGGCACAATGAGCAGTTCTTC	CASSPRDRGHNEQFF
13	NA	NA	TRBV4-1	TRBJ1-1	TGCGCCAGCAGCCAAGATACGGGGACTGAAGCTTTCTTT	CASSQDTGTEAFF
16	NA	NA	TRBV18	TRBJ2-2	TGTGCCAGCTCACCTTCGATAGGGGAGAACACCGGGGAGCTGTTTTTT	CASSPSIGENTGELFF
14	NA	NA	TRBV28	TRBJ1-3	TGTGCCAGCAGTTTATGGAAACCTGGAAACACCATATATTTT	CASSLWKPGNTIYF
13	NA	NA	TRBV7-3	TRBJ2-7	TGTGCCAGCAGCTTAGGCCCCGGGGACGAGCAGTACTTC	CASSLGPGDEQYF
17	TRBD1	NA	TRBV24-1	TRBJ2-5	TGTGCCACCAGTGATCCCCCGGGACAGGGGGCCGTAGAGACCCAGTACTTC	CATSDPPGQGAVETQYF
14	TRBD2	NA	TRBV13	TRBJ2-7	TGTGCCAGCAGCTTAGTAGCGGGAGAGTACGAGCAGTACTTC	CASSLVAGEYEQYF
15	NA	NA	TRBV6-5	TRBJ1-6	TGTGCCAGCGATGGTGGAAGGACCTATAATTCACCCCTCCACTTT	CASDGGRTYNSPLHF
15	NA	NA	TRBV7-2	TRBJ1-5	TGTGCCAGCAGCCGGACGGCCTCTAGCAATCAGCCCCAGCATTTT	CASSRTASSNQPQHF
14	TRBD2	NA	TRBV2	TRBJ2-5	TGTGCCAGCAGTGAGGGGCTAGCGGGGGGGACCCAGTACTTC	CASSEGLAGGTQYF
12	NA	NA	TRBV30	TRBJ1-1	TGTGCCTGGAGTCAGCTGAACACTGAAGCTTTCTTT	CAWSQLNTEAFF
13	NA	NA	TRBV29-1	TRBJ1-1	TGCAGCGTTGCGGGGGGTCTGAACACTGAAGCTTTCTTT	CSVAGGLNTEAFF
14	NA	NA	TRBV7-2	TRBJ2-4	TGTGCCAGCAGCTTTAAGGGGGGGGAAAACATTCAGTACTTC	CASSFKGGENIQYF
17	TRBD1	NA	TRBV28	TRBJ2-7	TGTGCCAGCAGACCCTTGCGCCGGGACAGGGGTCCTTACGAGCAGTACTTC	CASRPLRRDRGPYEQYF
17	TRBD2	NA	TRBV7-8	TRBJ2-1	TGTGCCAGCAGCTCGCGGTTGAGCGGGGGGGCCTACAATGAGCAGTTCTTC	CASSSRLSGGAYNEQFF
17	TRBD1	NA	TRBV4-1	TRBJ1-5	TGCGCCAGCAGCCAAGATCCAGGGGGTTCTAGCAATCAGCCCCAGCATTTT	CASSQDPGGSSNQPQHF
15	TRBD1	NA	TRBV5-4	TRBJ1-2	TGTGCCAGCAGCTTGGGGGGACAGCGTAACTATGGCTACACCTTC	CASSLGGQRNYGYTF
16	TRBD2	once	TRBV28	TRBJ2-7	TGTGCCAGCAGTTTCGGTATGTGGGGGGGAGACTACGAGCAGTACTTC	CASSFGMWGGDYEQYF
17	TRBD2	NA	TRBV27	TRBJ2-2	TGTGCCAGCACCCGAAAGGCAGGGAGGGATTCGGCCGGGGAGCTGTTTTTT	CASTRKAGRDSAGELFF
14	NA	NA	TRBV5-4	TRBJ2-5	TGTGCCAGCAGCTTCGAAACAGGGAAAGAGACCCAGTACTTC	CASSFETGKETQYF
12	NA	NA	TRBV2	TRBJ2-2	TGTGCCAGCAATCAGGGCACCGGGGAGCTGTTTTTT	CASNQGTGELFF
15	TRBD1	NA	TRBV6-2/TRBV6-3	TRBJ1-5	TGTGCCAGCAGTTACTCAGGACAGGGGAATCAGCCCCAGCATTTT	CASSYSGQGNQPQHF
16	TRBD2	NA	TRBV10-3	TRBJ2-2	TGTGCCATCAGTGACCCGGGGGAGGGGAACACCGGGGAGCTGTTTTTT	CAISDPGEGNTGELFF
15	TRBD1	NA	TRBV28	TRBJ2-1	TGTGCCAGCAGTCAATCGGGACAGGGTTACAATGAGCAGTTCTTC	CASSQSGQGYNEQFF
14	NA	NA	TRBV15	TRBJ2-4	TGTGCCACCAGCAGTCAGACAGGGAGGGACATTCAGTACTTC	CATSSQTGRDIQYF
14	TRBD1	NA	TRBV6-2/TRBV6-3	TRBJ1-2	TGTGCCAGCAGTTACTCGAAGGGGGCGGGTGGCTACACCTTC	CASSYSKGAGGYTF
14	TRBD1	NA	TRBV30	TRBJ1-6	TGTGCCTGGAGGGTCGAGACAGGGACTTCACCCCTCCACTTT	CAWRVETGTSPLHF
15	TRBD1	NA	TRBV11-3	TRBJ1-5	TGTGCCAGCAGCCTATCCCGGACAGGGGGCCAGCCCCAGCATTTT	CASSLSRTGGQPQHF
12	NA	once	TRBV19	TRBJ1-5	TGTGCCAGTAGGGATTCCCGACAGCCCCAGCATTTT	CASRDSRQPQHF
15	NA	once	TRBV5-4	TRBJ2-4	TGTGCCAGCAGCTCCCTCCAGGGGGGGAAAAACATTCAGTACTTC	CASSSLQGGKNIQYF
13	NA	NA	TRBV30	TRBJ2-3	TGTGCCTGGAGTGTGAGGGGCACAGATACGCAGTATTTT	CAWSVRGTDTQYF
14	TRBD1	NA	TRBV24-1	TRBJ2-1	TGTGCCATTGAACACCGGGACAGGAGGAATGAGCAGTTCTTC	CAIEHRDRRNEQFF
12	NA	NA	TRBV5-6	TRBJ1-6	TGTGCCAGCAGCCTGGGGGGGGGCTCCCTCCACTTT	CASSLGGGSLHF
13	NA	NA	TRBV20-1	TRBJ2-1	TGCAGTGCTAGTAAACCAGGCTACAATGAGCAGTTCTTC	CSASKPGYNEQFF
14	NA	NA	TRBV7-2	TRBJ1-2	TGTGCCAGCAGCTTAAACGCCCAGGGGCCCGCGGATACCTTC	CASSLNAQGPADTF
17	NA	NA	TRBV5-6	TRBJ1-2	TGTGCCAGCAGCTCCCTTAAAGGGGGGGGAAAAGACTATGGCTACACCTTC	CASSSLKGGGKDYGYTF
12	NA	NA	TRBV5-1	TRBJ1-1	TGCGCCAGCAGCCGGGGGCCCGATGAAGCTTTCTTT	CASSRGPDEAFF
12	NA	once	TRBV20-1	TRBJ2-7	TGCAGTGCTAGTGCGTTACCCTACGAGCAGTACTTC	CSASALPYEQYF
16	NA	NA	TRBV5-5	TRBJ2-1	TGTGCCAGCAGCTTGGAGTTAATCGGAACCTACAATGAGCAGTTCTTC	CASSLELIGTYNEQFF
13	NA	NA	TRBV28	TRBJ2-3	TGTGCCAGCAGTTCGAGGGGACCAGATACGCAGTATTTT	CASSSRGPDTQYF
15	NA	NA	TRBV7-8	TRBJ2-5	TGTGCCAGCAGCTTGGGGCTAGCCACCCGGGAGACCCAGTACTTC	CASSLGLATRETQYF
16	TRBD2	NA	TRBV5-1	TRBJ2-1	TGCGCCAGCAGCCACACTAGCGGGAGATCCTACAATGAGCAGTTCTTC	CASSHTSGRSYNEQFF
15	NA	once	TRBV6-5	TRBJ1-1	TGTGCCAGCAGTTTGAGCACGAGGATCAGCACTGAAGCTTTCTTT	CASSLSTRISTEAFF
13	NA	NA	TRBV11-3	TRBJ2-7	TGTGCCAGCAGCTTAGAGAGTTCCTACGAGCAGTACTTC	CASSLESSYEQYF
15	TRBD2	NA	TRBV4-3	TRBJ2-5	TGCGCCAGCAGCCCGGGACTAGCGGGTGAAGAGACCCAGTACTTC	CASSPGLAGEETQYF
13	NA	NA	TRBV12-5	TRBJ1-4	TGTGCTAGTGGCGGAGGGAACAATGAAAAACTGTTTTTT	CASGGGNNEKLFF
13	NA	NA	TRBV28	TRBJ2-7	TGTGCCAGCAGGGGACCGACAGGATACGAGCAGTACTTC	CASRGPTGYEQYF
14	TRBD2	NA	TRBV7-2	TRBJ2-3	TGTGCCAGCAGCTTGGGCGGGGGGGCGGATACGCAGTATTTT	CASSLGGGADTQYF
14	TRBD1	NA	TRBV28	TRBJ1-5	TGTGCCAGCACCTCAGGACAGGGAAATCAGCCCCAGCATTTT	CASTSGQGNQPQHF
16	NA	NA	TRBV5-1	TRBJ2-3	TGCGCCAGCAGCTTCGGTCACAGGAGCACCACAGATACGCAGTATTTT	CASSFGHRSTTDTQYF
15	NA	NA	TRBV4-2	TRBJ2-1	TGTGCCAGCAGCCACCCTAAGCGCCCCGGGTATGAGCAGTTCTTC	CASSHPKRPGYEQFF
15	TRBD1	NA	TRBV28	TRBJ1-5	TGTGCCAGCAGTTCCTTCCGACAGGGGGGCCAGCCCCAGCATTTT	CASSSFRQGGQPQHF
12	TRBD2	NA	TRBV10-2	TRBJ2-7	TGCGCCAGCGGGACTAGCCCCTACGAGCAGTACTTC	CASGTSPYEQYF
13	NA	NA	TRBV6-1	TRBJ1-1	TGTGCCAGCAGTGAAAAAGTGTTTTCGAGGGCTTTCTTT	CASSEKVFSRAFF
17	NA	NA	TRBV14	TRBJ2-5	TGTGCCAGCAGCACATTGTCAGGGCAAAAAAACCAAGAGACCCAGTACTTC	CASSTLSGQKNQETQYF
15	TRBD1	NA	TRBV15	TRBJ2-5	TGTGCCACCAGCGGGGGGACAGGGGCAGGGGAGACCCAGTACTTC	CATSGGTGAGETQYF